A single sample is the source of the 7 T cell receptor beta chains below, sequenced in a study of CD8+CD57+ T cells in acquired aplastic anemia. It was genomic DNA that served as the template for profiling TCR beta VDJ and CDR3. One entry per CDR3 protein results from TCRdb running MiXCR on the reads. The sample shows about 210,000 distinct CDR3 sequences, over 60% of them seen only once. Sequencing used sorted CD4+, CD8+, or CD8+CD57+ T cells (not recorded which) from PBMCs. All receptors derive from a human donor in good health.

For the CDR3, the DNA is TGTGCCAGCAGCCGGTCGGGACTAGCGGATTTCAATGAGCAGTTCTTC. Amino acid sequence: CASSRSGLADFNEQFF. This chain uses TRBV7-9 with TRBJ2-1, with 11 positions matching TRBD2. The CDR3 consists of 16 residues. The J segment lost 6 bases and the V segment lost 5 bases, leaving 9 bases of the junction unmatched. Germline loops: CDR1 SEHNR, CDR2 FQNEAQ (reference sequence).

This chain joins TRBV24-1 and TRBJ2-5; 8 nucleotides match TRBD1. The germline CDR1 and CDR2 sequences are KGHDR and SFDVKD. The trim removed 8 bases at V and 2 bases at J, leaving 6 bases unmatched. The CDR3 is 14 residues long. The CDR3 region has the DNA TGTGCCACCATCCCTCGGGACAGGCAAGAGACCCAGTACTTC. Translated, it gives CATIPRDRQETQYF.

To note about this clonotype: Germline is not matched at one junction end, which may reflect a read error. CDR3 nucleotides: TGTGCCAGCAGCCACGAGGGGTTTGATTCACCCCTCCACTTT. It codes for CASSHEGFDSPLHF. V and J are TRBV4-1 and TRBJ1-6, with D possibly matching TRBD1 (5 bases). The CDR3 sequence is 14 residues long. Germline V gene lookup returns CDR1 MGHRA and CDR2 YSYEKL.

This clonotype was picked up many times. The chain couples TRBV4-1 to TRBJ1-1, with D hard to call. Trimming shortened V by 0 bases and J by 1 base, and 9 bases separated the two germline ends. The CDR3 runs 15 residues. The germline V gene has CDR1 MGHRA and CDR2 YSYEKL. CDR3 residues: CASSQEPGENTEAFF. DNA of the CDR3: TGCGCCAGCAGCCAAGAACCTGGGGAGAACACTGAAGCTTTCTTT.

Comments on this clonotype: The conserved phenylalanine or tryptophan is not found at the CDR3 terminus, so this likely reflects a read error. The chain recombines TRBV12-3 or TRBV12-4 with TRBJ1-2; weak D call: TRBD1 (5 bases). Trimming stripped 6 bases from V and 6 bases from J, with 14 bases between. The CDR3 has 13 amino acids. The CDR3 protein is CASRAGPYNGYTL. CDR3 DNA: TGTGCCAGCAGAGCGGGACCCTACAATGGCTACACCCTC.

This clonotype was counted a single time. The CDR3 spells CATSRDTTGATQYF. The CDR3, as DNA: TGTGCCACCAGCAGAGATACGACAGGGGCGACGCAGTATTTT. V is TRBV15 and J is TRBJ2-3, with TRBD1 matching 8 bases. The trim removed 0 bases at V and 9 bases at J, leaving 5 bases unmatched. CDR1 and CDR2 (germline): LNHNV, YYDKDF (reference sequence). The CDR3 runs 14 residues.

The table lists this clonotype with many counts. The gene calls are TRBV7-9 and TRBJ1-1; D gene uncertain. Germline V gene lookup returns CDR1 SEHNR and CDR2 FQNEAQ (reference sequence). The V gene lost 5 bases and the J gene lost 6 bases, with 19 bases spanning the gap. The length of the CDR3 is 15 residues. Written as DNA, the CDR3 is TGTGCCAGCAGCAACTCACGAGAGGCTCCGGCTGAAGCTTTCTTT. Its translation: CASSNSREAPAEAFF. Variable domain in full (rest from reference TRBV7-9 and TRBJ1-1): DTGVSQNPRHKITKRGQNVTFRCDPISEHNRLYWYRQTLGQGPEFLTYFQNEAQLEKSRLLSDRFSAERPKGSFSTLEIQRTEQGDSAMYLCASSNSREAPAEAFFGQGTRLTVV.